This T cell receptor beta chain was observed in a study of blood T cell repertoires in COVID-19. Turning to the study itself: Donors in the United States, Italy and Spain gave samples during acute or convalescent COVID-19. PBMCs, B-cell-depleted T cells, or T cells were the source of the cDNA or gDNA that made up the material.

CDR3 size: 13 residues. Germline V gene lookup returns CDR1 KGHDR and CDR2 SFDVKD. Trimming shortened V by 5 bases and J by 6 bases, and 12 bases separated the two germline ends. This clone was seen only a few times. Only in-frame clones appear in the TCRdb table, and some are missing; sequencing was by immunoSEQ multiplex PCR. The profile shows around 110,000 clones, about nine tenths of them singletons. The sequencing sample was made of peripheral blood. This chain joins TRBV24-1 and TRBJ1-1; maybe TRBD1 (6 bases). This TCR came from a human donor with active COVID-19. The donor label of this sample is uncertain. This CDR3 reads CATSAPGEPEAFF. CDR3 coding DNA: TGTGCCACCAGTGCACCAGGGGAGCCTGAAGCTTTCTTT.